This TCR beta chain was retrieved from a study of chemoradiotherapy in HPV16-positive cancers. The overall study: Functional T-cell assays on a couple of HPV16-positive patients' cells defined candidate HPV-specific clones and common TCR motifs. Study results and limitations: Non-HPV-specific T cells did not expand in tumors during treatment, whereas candidate HPV-specific clones and E7-related motifs did. For HPV16-positive patients, expanding HPV-responsive T cells associated with longer recurrence-free survival.

This CDR3 region has 15 residues. V trimming: 5 bases; J trimming: 2 bases; junction bases outside the gene matches: 1. Germline V gives CDR1 MRHNA, CDR2 SNTAGT. Here immunoSEQ multiplex PCR was the method, and the copy in TCRdb shows in-frame clones only, minus some. The repertoire includes 9,000 to 15,000 clones, around three fifths of them detected once, and approximately 19% sits in the top ten. The count of this clone is one. Its target is unknown. The source of this sequence is a human donor with HPV-associated anogenital cancer. The V gene is TRBV6-4, the J gene TRBJ2-3; 13 bases align to TRBD2. This specimen was taken from a patient who underwent chemoradiotherapy. The DNA for the CDR3 is TGTGCCAGCAGTACTAGCGGGGGGGCCACAGATACGCAGTATTTT. Protein: CASSTSGGATDTQYF.